This TCR beta chain was identified during a study of T cell repertoires in cytomegalovirus infection. Study background: It was recently identified HLA-C-restricted and well-studied HLA-B-restricted CMV epitopes that the study used.

Concerning this clonotype itself: Antigen unknown.

The germline V gene encodes CDR1 ENHRY and CDR2 SYGVKD. Trimming removed 6 bases from V and 5 bases from J; junction bases left unmatched: 11. The CDR3 covers 16 residues. One entry per CDR3 protein results from TCRdb running MiXCR on the reads. The sample shows 650,000 to 850,000 distinct CDR3 sequences, about 28% of them seen only once. Study-wide points: It was HLA-C-restricted CMV-specific TCR beta clonotypes that dominated the response ex vivo. Identification of carriers of CMV plus the relevant HLA was performed using cumulative public TCR beta family frequency.

This clonotype was obtained from a human donor in good health (CMV status not recorded). Some clones in this sample may be carry-over from other donors' samples. Sequencing was performed on cultured CD8+ T cells from PBMCs, taken from culture after CMV antigen stimulation. This sequence joins TRBV10-3 and TRBJ2-3; 10 bases agree with TRBD2. The CDR3 coding sequence is TGTGCCATCAGATTGAGTAAGCGGGGGGGACAAGATACGCAGTATTTT. The encoded protein is CAIRLSKRGGQDTQYF.